A selection of T cell receptor beta chains follows, all from one sample in a study of T-cell memory formation after mild COVID-19. One entry per CDR3 protein results from TCRdb running MiXCR on the 5' RACE reads. The sample lists roughly 560,000 distinct CDR3 sequences; about a fifth were seen once. Material for sequencing was PBMCs or a T cell subset sorted from them (not recorded which). The receptors stem from an adult woman who had mild COVID-19 (a few samples of this study predate the infection). Cell type and time point are not known. Both conserved end residues are part of each CDR3. A D gene is named only where the DNA matches it firmly. Size is omitted from some rows. Given values are once, few, many or a class for expanded clones.

TRBJ2-7 | NA | TRBV18 | 17 | NA | CASSPRQPGEPAYEQYF | TGTGCCAGCTCACCGCGGCAACCAGGGGAGCCAGCCTACGAGCAGTACTTC
TRBJ2-1 | TRBD2 | TRBV12-3/TRBV12-4 | 18 | NA | CASSLGLAGGLRYNEQFF | TGTGCCAGCAGTCTAGGACTAGCGGGAGGGCTTCGCTACAATGAGCAGTTCTTC
TRBJ2-2 | NA | TRBV5-5 | 14 | NA | CASTDITNTGELFF | TGTGCCAGCACCGACATAACGAACACCGGGGAGCTGTTTTTT
TRBJ1-2 | TRBD1 | TRBV6-5 | 14 | many | CASSYGRTGDGYTF | TGTGCCAGCAGTTATGGGCGGACAGGGGATGGCTACACCTTC
TRBJ2-3 | NA | TRBV5-6 | 16 | NA | CASSSLLREATDTQYF | TGTGCCAGCAGCTCCCTTTTGAGGGAGGCGACAGATACGCAGTATTTT
TRBJ2-7 | TRBD1 | TRBV7-2 | 17 | NA | CASSLGAGGTGGYEQYF | TGTGCCAGCAGCTTAGGAGCTGGGGGGACAGGGGGTTACGAGCAGTACTTC
TRBJ2-1 | NA | TRBV5-5 | 16 | NA | CASSLTSTRGYNEQFF | TGTGCCAGCAGCTTAACTTCGACTAGAGGATACAATGAGCAGTTCTTC
TRBJ2-2 | TRBD1 | TRBV25-1 | 16 | NA | CASRDPGQMNTGELFF | TGTGCCAGCAGAGATCCGGGACAGATGAACACCGGGGAGCTGTTTTTT
TRBJ2-7 | TRBD2 | TRBV4-3 | 17 | few | CASSQDWASGNFYEQYF | TGCGCCAGCAGCCAAGATTGGGCTAGCGGGAATTTCTACGAGCAGTACTTC
TRBJ1-1 | TRBD1 | TRBV11-2 | 15 | NA | CASSSDRVGGTEAFF | TGTGCCAGCAGCTCGGACAGGGTAGGAGGCACTGAAGCTTTCTTT
TRBJ2-2 | TRBD2 | TRBV12-3/TRBV12-4 | 16 | few | CATRRASGVNTGELFF | TGTGCCACAAGAAGGGCTAGCGGAGTGAACACCGGGGAGCTGTTTTTT
TRBJ2-2 | NA | TRBV12-3/TRBV12-4 | 13 | NA | CASSLDRAGELFF | TGTGCCAGCAGTTTAGACCGGGCCGGGGAGCTGTTTTTT
TRBJ2-1 | NA | TRBV15 | 13 | NA | CATSRASHNEQFF | TGTGCCACCAGCAGAGCTAGCCACAATGAGCAGTTCTTC
TRBJ2-5 | NA | TRBV7-9 | 15 | few | CASSFGHAGQETQYF | TGTGCCAGCAGCTTTGGTCACGCGGGCCAAGAGACCCAGTACTTC
TRBJ2-7 | TRBD2 | TRBV12-3/TRBV12-4 | 14 | few | CASRPSGISYEQYF | TGTGCCAGCAGACCAAGCGGGATTTCCTACGAGCAGTACTTC
TRBJ2-1 | NA | TRBV7-9 | 14 | few | CASSFSRSEDEQFF | TGTGCCAGCAGCTTTTCTAGGAGCGAGGATGAGCAGTTCTTC
TRBJ2-5 | TRBD2 | TRBV30 | 17 | few | CAWSVPVRLATRKTQYF | TGTGCCTGGAGTGTACCCGTCAGACTAGCGACCAGGAAGACCCAGTACTTC
TRBJ2-1 | TRBD2 | TRBV15 | 16 | few | CATSPPPSGRSHEQFF | TGTGCCACCAGCCCGCCCCCCAGCGGGAGAAGCCATGAGCAGTTCTTC
TRBJ2-5 | TRBD2 | TRBV19 | 16 | few | CASSDGLAGGAETQYF | TGTGCCAGTAGTGACGGACTAGCGGGAGGGGCAGAGACCCAGTACTTC